These T cell receptor beta chains were read from a single sample in a study of blood T cell repertoires in COVID-19. Sequencing was performed with immunoSEQ multiplex PCR; in TCRdb, only in-frame clones are kept and a portion is missing. The sample records 140,000 to 150,000 clones, just over 85% being singletons. Input material: PBMCs or T cells enriched from blood (not recorded which). Receptors were obtained from a man aged 50 to 60 who had recovered from COVID-19. The CDR3 runs from the conserved cysteine through the conserved F or W. D genes are given only for firm matches. Expanded clones get a size class; other rows say once, few or many, or leave the size out.

V: TRBV27; D: .; length: 12; J: TRBJ1-2; size: .; CDR3: CASEEGGSGYTF; DNA: TGTGCCAGTGAGGAGGGAGGGAGTGGCTACACCTTC
V: TRBV30; D: TRBD2; length: 15; J: TRBJ2-1; size: .; CDR3: CAWTPSGGAYNEQFF; DNA: TGTGCCTGGACCCCTTCCGGGGGGGCCTACAATGAGCAGTTCTTC
V: TRBV19; D: .; length: 13; J: TRBJ1-2; size: .; CDR3: CASRAGTFYGYTF; DNA: TGTGCCAGTAGAGCCGGGACATTCTATGGCTACACCTTC
V: TRBV6-2/TRBV6-3; D: .; length: 15; J: TRBJ2-7; size: .; CDR3: CASSYSRGLAYEQYF; DNA: TGTGCCAGCAGTTACTCGAGGGGGTTAGCGTACGAGCAGTACTTC
V: TRBV20-1; D: .; length: 11; J: TRBJ1-2; size: .; CDR3: CSAHLGYGYTF; DNA: TGCAGTGCCCACCTCGGCTATGGCTACACCTTC
V: TRBV7-3; D: .; length: 13; J: TRBJ1-5; size: .; CDR3: CASSLTRDQPQHF; DNA: TGTGCCAGCAGCTTAACGAGGGATCAGCCCCAGCATTTT
V: TRBV6-5; D: .; length: 12; J: TRBJ1-2; size: .; CDR3: CASSYRGFGYTF; DNA: TGTGCCAGCAGTTATAGAGGGTTTGGCTACACCTTC
V: TRBV28; D: TRBD1; length: 14; J: TRBJ1-6; size: .; CDR3: CATQTGGENSPLHF; DNA: TGTGCCACCCAGACAGGGGGCGAAAATTCACCCCTCCACTTT
V: TRBV7-2; D: .; length: 17; J: TRBJ1-5; size: .; CDR3: CASSLYSTGSGREPQHF; DNA: TGTGCCAGCAGCTTGTATAGTACAGGGAGCGGCCGGGAACCCCAGCATTTT
V: TRBV6-1; D: .; length: 14; J: TRBJ1-1; size: .; CDR3: CASCPGTTGTEAFF; DNA: TGTGCCAGCTGTCCGGGTACAACGGGGACTGAAGCTTTCTTT
V: TRBV5-1; D: TRBD2; length: 16; J: TRBJ2-2; size: .; CDR3: CASSLLTSGNTGELFF; DNA: TGCGCCAGCAGCCTACTGACTAGCGGGAACACCGGGGAGCTGTTTTTT
V: TRBV7-9; D: TRBD1; length: 12; J: TRBJ2-3; size: .; CDR3: CAGQGAGDTQYF; DNA: TGTGCCGGGCAGGGGGCGGGGGATACGCAGTATTTT
V: TRBV7-9; D: TRBD2; length: 15; J: TRBJ2-5; size: .; CDR3: CASSLGSGSGVTQYF; DNA: TGTGCCAGCAGCTTAGGTAGCGGGAGTGGTGTGACCCAGTACTTC
V: TRBV5-4; D: .; length: 15; J: TRBJ2-5; size: .; CDR3: CASSFDSPVGETQYF; DNA: TGTGCCAGCAGCTTCGACTCGCCTGTAGGAGAGACCCAGTACTTC
V: TRBV7-2; D: .; length: 15; J: TRBJ1-5; size: .; CDR3: CASSLTGRSNQPQHF; DNA: TGTGCCAGCAGTCTGACCGGGAGGAGCAATCAGCCCCAGCATTTT
V: TRBV5-1; D: .; length: 15; J: TRBJ2-3; size: .; CDR3: CASSQGSTAKDTQYF; DNA: TGCGCCAGCAGCCAGGGATCCACAGCGAAAGATACGCAGTATTTT
V: TRBV9; D: TRBD1; length: 17; J: TRBJ2-6; size: .; CDR3: CASSVGQGRSGANVLTF; DNA: TGTGCCAGCAGCGTCGGACAGGGAAGGTCTGGGGCCAACGTCCTGACTTTC
V: TRBV19; D: .; length: 12; J: TRBJ1-1; size: .; CDR3: CASMGRNTEAFF; DNA: TGTGCCAGTATGGGGCGGAACACTGAAGCTTTCTTT
V: TRBV6-4; D: TRBD1; length: 18; J: TRBJ1-4; size: .; CDR3: CASNSVYSARGRGEKLFF; DNA: TGTGCCAGCAACTCAGTGTATTCGGCCAGGGGGCGCGGTGAAAAACTGTTTTTT
V: TRBV7-2; D: .; length: 15; J: TRBJ1-2; size: .; CDR3: CASSTRTTINYGYTF; DNA: TGTGCCAGCAGCACTAGGACCACAATTAACTATGGCTACACCTTC
V: TRBV7-3; D: TRBD1; length: 16; J: TRBJ2-1; size: once; CDR3: CASSLDAIRGRNEQFF; DNA: TGTGCCAGCAGCTTAGATGCGATCAGGGGGCGCAATGAGCAGTTCTTC
V: TRBV5-8; D: .; length: 18; J: TRBJ1-6; size: .; CDR3: CASSLSAFTGSYNSPLHF; DNA: TGTGCCAGCAGCCTTTCAGCTTTTACGGGCTCCTATAATTCACCCCTCCACTTT
V: TRBV18; D: TRBD1; length: 13; J: TRBJ1-5; size: .; CDR3: CASSDRGPQPQHF; DNA: TGTGCCAGTTCCGACAGGGGGCCACAGCCCCAGCATTTT
V: TRBV11-1; D: .; length: 14; J: TRBJ1-2; size: few; CDR3: CASTDRSGGYGYTF; DNA: TGTGCCAGCACCGACAGATCCGGGGGATATGGCTACACCTTC
V: TRBV5-1; D: TRBD1; length: 14; J: TRBJ2-7; size: .; CDR3: CASSAGQVNYEQYF; DNA: TGCGCCAGCAGCGCGGGACAGGTGAACTACGAGCAGTACTTC
V: TRBV15; D: .; length: 16; J: TRBJ2-1; size: .; CDR3: CATSSYQGSSYNEQFF; DNA: TGTGCCACCAGCAGCTACCAGGGGAGCTCCTACAATGAGCAGTTCTTC
V: TRBV11-2; D: .; length: 15; J: TRBJ1-3; size: once; CDR3: CASSLVSGFGNTIYF; DNA: TGTGCCAGCAGCTTAGTTTCCGGGTTTGGAAACACCATATATTTT
V: TRBV5-4; D: .; length: 16; J: TRBJ1-4; size: .; CDR3: CASSAKKGGGNEKLFF; DNA: TGTGCCAGCAGTGCGAAGAAAGGGGGGGGTAATGAAAAACTGTTTTTT